These 13 T cell receptor beta chains share one sample of origin, sequenced in a study of beta chain features in type 1 diabetes. Whole-study results and caveats: Patients with Type 1 diabetes showed moderately but significantly shorter TCRB CDR3s in all four CD4+ subsets.

No antigen is known for these receptors. Sequenced material consisted of expressed TCRB transcripts (all of the isolated RNA was reverse transcribed). Libraries were prepared by immunoSEQ multiplex PCR; TCRdb keeps only in-frame clonotypes and omits some of them. The table shows roughly 300,000 clones, with around 9% occurring only once. Sequenced material: central memory CD4+ T cells from blood. Every receptor here comes from a man aged 25-45 years with type 1 diabetes.

This clone occurred a few times. J is TRBJ2-2 and V is TRBV6-6; maybe TRBD1 (5 bases). This CDR3 comprises 13 residues. V was trimmed by 10 bases and J by 7 bases, leaving 16 bases between them. The germline gives CDR1 MNHNY, CDR2 SVGAGI (reference sequence). The CDR3 reads CATASERGGELFF. CDR3 nucleotide sequence: TGTGCCACCGCCTCGGAAAGGGGCGGGGAGCTGTTTTTT.

This clone was detected only a few times. V gene TRBV28 combines with J gene TRBJ2-1; no clear D. The CDR3 runs 13 residues. Germline V CDR1 and CDR2: MDHEN, SYDVKM. The V end lost 6 bases, the J end lost 9 bases, and 15 bases lay between the germline ends. Here the CDR3 DNA reads TGTGCCAGCAGGTTTTCCTCCTCGCGTGAGCAGTTCTTC. As protein: CASRFSSSREQFF. The variable domain in full, completed from reference TRBV28 and TRBJ2-1, reads DVKVTQSSRYLVKRTGEKVFLECVQDMDHENMFWYRQDPGLGLRLIYFSYDVKMKEKGDIPEGYSVSREKKERFSLILESASTNQTSMYLCASRFSSSREQFFGPGTRLTVL.

This chain joins TRBV18 and TRBJ2-7; no reliable D call. V gave up 4 bases and J gave up 0 bases, with 4 bases separating them. This CDR3 spans 12 amino acids. Germline V gene sequence: CDR1 KGHSH, CDR2 LQKENI. This CDR3 reads CASSLSSYEQYF. The CDR3 region has the DNA TGTGCCAGCTCACTGAGCTCCTACGAGCAGTACTTC.

In this sample, this clone turned up a few times. The rearrangement joins TRBV7-2 to TRBJ2-3, with a weak D call TRBD2 (5 bases). Germline assignment: CDR1 SGHTA and CDR2 FQGNSA. The CDR3 has 16 residues. Between the trimmed V and J ends, which lost 3 bases and 1 base, there was a span of 14 bases. This chain's CDR3 is CASSFGLGRGTDTQYF. The CDR3 nucleotides are TGTGCCAGCAGCTTCGGACTGGGTCGTGGCACAGATACGCAGTATTTT.

The chain couples TRBV9 to TRBJ2-7; D is unresolved. CDR3 length: 14 residues. Germline CDR1 and CDR2: SGDLS and YYNGEE. V was trimmed by 4 bases and J by 0 bases, leaving 11 bases between them. CDR3 nucleotide sequence: TGTGCCAGCAGCCCACTCCAGGCCTCCTACGAGCAGTACTTC. This gives the protein CASSPLQASYEQYF.

This clone was seen many times. The rearrangement links TRBV4-3 to TRBJ1-1; tentative D call: TRBD1 (6 bases). CDR3 size: 14 residues. The germline gives CDR1 LGHNA, CDR2 YSLEER. V dropped 4 bases and J dropped 8 bases, with 17 bases sitting between them. The CDR3 region has the DNA TGCGCCAGCAGCCGAGACAGGCCCAATGAAGAAGCTTTCTTT. As protein: CASSRDRPNEEAFF.

The V gene is TRBV28, the J gene TRBJ1-2; no reliable D call. In germline, CDR1 is MDHEN, CDR2 SYDVKM. The CDR3 covers 14 residues. Trimming took 1 base from V and 4 from J, leaving 10 bases between them. The CDR3 nucleotides read TGTGCCAGCAGTTTATTTGGAGTTCGCTATGGCTACACCTTC. This translates into CASSLFGVRYGYTF.

This clone occurred a few times. This chain uses TRBV30 with TRBJ2-5; unclear D gene. V lost 0 bases and J 2 bases, leaving 13 bases between the germline ends. From germline, CDR1 is GTSNPN and CDR2 SVGIG (reference sequence). This CDR3 contains 15 residues. CDR3 nucleotide sequence: TGTGCCTGGAGTGTACTCAGGTTCCAACAAGAGACCCAGTACTTC. This sequence encodes CAWSVLRFQQETQYF.

This clone occurred a few times. The chain has TRBV5-1 and TRBJ1-1, with no clear D. Per the germline V gene, CDR1 is SGHRS and CDR2 is YFSETQ. The CDR3 length is 12 residues. Trimming shortened V by 3 bases and J by 11 bases, and 14 bases separated the two germline ends. The CDR3: CASSSDKKAAFF. The CDR3 nucleotides read TGCGCCAGCAGCTCTGACAAAAAGGCGGCTTTCTTT. Full variable domain (missing parts from reference TRBV5-1 and TRBJ1-1): KAGVTQTPRYLIKTRGQQVTLSCSPISGHRSVSWYQQTPGQGLQFLFEYFSETQRNKGNFPGRFSGRQFSNSRSEMNVSTLELGDSALYLCASSSDKKAAFFGQGTRLTVV.

The CDR3 DNA reads as TGTGCCAGCTCACCAAGGGGGGGCCGGGAGGATACGCAGTATTTT. It is translated as CASSPRGGREDTQYF. The J gene is TRBJ2-3, the V gene TRBV18; perhaps TRBD2 as D (7 bases). Germline-derived CDR1 and CDR2 are KGHSH and LQKENI. The CDR3 spans 15 residues. The V end lost 2 bases, the J end lost 6 bases, and 15 bases lay between the germline ends.

The CDR3 DNA follows: TGTGCCAGCAGCGAGTCCCGGGACAGGGTCCTTGGCGGGGAGCTGTTTTTT. Amino acids: CASSESRDRVLGGELFF. This chain uses TRBV7-8 with TRBJ2-2; 9 bases align to TRBD1. CDR1 SGHVS and CDR2 FQNEAQ come from the germline V gene. The V and J ends lost 5 bases and 7 bases, in that order; junction bases with no gene match: 14. This CDR3 has 17 residues.

This clone has ten or more counts. The chain has TRBV7-2 and TRBJ2-5, with a tentative D call TRBD1 (5 bases). The CDR3 spans 13 residues. The ends were cut back, 0 bases at V and 6 bases at J, with 8 bases in the middle. The germline CDR1 and CDR2 sequences are SGHTA and FQGNSA. The CDR3 sequence is CASSLAGAKTQYF. The CDR3 DNA sequence: TGTGCCAGCAGCTTAGCAGGGGCAAAGACCCAGTACTTC.

This clone turned up a few times. This chain uses TRBV10-1 with TRBJ2-3; 8 nucleotides agree with TRBD2. Looked up from germline, CDR1 is WNHNN and CDR2 is SYGVQD (reference sequence). This CDR3 is 14 amino acids long. The V gene end was trimmed by 10 bases and the J gene end by 0 bases; junction bases not matched to a gene: 6. The CDR3 region has the DNA TGCGCCACCACCGAGCGGGGGAGCACAGATACGCAGTATTTT. Residues: CATTERGSTDTQYF.